The entry below gives a single T cell receptor (beta chain) sequence along with its context. Its antigen is still unknown. The treatment denotes: oral pan-JAK inhibitor, 5-10 mg twice daily. The entry originates in a study of CD8+ T cells in alopecia areata. Study at large: Patients received oral tofacitinib, 5 to 10 mg twice daily, for moderate-to-severe alopecia areata.

RNA extraction and reverse transcription yielded cDNA as sequencing template. Repertoires were generated with immunoSEQ multiplex PCR, while TCRdb's copy carries only in-frame clones and drops some. Here the sample spans 130,000 to 150,000 clones, around 82% being singletons. Study-wide results and caveats: Under tofacitinib, numerous expanded lesional clonotypes remained detectable in scalp and blood. Sequencing of scalp tissue also captures the resident alphabeta T cells of normal skin. Among the top 100, expanded CD8+ clones, as well as scalp clonality, were significantly decreased by tofacitinib.

The V gene lost 0 bases and the J gene lost 7 bases, with 6 bases spanning the gap. The CDR3 length is 13 residues. The germline CDR1 and CDR2 sequences are MNHEY and SVGAGI. This sample comprised CD8+ T cells sorted from blood, obtained at week 4, from a patient treated with tofacitinib. V usage is TRBV6-5 and J usage is TRBJ2-2, with unresolved D. This sequence was found in a human donor with alopecia areata. The chain's CDR3 is CASSYSPIGELFF. The CDR3, as DNA: TGTGCCAGCAGTTACTCCCCTATCGGGGAGCTGTTTTTT.